These T cell receptor beta chains were read from a single sample in a study of T-cell memory formation after mild COVID-19. TCRdb analysed the 5' RACE reads with MiXCR anew, one entry per CDR3 protein. The repertoire holds about 12,000 distinct CDR3 sequences, with around 13% as singletons. The sample taken for sequencing was PBMCs or a T cell subset sorted from them (not recorded which). The receptors were gathered from a man between 18 and 29 years old who had mild COVID-19 (a few samples of this study predate the infection). Cell type and time point are not known. CDR3s include the opening cysteine and the closing phenylalanine or tryptophan. A D gene is named only where the DNA matches it firmly. Only part of the rows carry a size: once, few, many, or a class if the clone is expanded.

v_gene: TRBV20-1; abundance: few; d_gene: .; j_gene: TRBJ1-6; CDR3aa: CSAKIVDPNSPLHF; CDR3nt: TGCAGTGCCAAAATCGTGGATCCTAATTCACCCCTCCACTTT
v_gene: TRBV7-9; abundance: many; d_gene: .; j_gene: TRBJ1-3; CDR3aa: CASSLWDEGSGNTIYF; CDR3nt: TGTGCCAGCAGCTTGTGGGACGAGGGCTCTGGAAACACCATATATTTT
v_gene: TRBV12-2; abundance: .; d_gene: .; j_gene: TRBJ2-3; CDR3aa: CASRPPGQGAWSTDTQYF; CDR3nt: TGTGCAAGTCGCCCCCCGGGACAGGGGGCGTGGAGCACAGATACGCAGTATTTT
v_gene: TRBV7-3; abundance: .; d_gene: .; j_gene: TRBJ2-2; CDR3aa: CASSLEGGTNFGELFF; CDR3nt: TGTGCCAGCAGCTTAGAGGGGGGGACGAATTTCGGGGAGCTGTTTTTT
v_gene: TRBV25-1; abundance: many; d_gene: TRBD1; j_gene: TRBJ2-5; CDR3aa: CASRVQGMETQYF; CDR3nt: TGTGCCAGCAGAGTACAGGGGATGGAGACCCAGTACTTC
v_gene: TRBV15; abundance: few; d_gene: .; j_gene: TRBJ1-5; CDR3aa: CSNQPQHF; CDR3nt: TGTAGCAATCAGCCCCAGCATTTT
v_gene: TRBV27; abundance: many; d_gene: .; j_gene: TRBJ2-3; CDR3aa: CASSLRETDTQYF; CDR3nt: TGTGCCAGCAGTTTAAGGGAGACAGATACGCAGTATTTT
v_gene: TRBV7-2; abundance: many; d_gene: .; j_gene: TRBJ2-5; CDR3aa: CASSSGSGVWETQYF; CDR3nt: TGTGCCAGCAGCTCTGGGTCGGGGGTATGGGAGACCCAGTACTTC
v_gene: TRBV7-2; abundance: many; d_gene: .; j_gene: TRBJ2-7; CDR3aa: CASSSALGLYNYEQYF; CDR3nt: TGTGCCAGCAGCTCGGCCTTGGGGCTCTATAACTACGAGCAGTACTTC
v_gene: TRBV11-2; abundance: .; d_gene: .; j_gene: TRBJ1-1; CDR3aa: CASSPDARGTEAFF; CDR3nt: TGTGCCAGCAGCCCGGACGCCCGTGGCACTGAAGCTTTCTTT
v_gene: TRBV18; abundance: .; d_gene: TRBD2; j_gene: TRBJ2-1; CDR3aa: CASSPSSGISYNEQFF; CDR3nt: TGTGCCAGCTCACCGTCTAGCGGAATTTCCTACAATGAGCAGTTCTTC
v_gene: TRBV12-5; abundance: many; d_gene: .; j_gene: TRBJ2-1; CDR3aa: CASGFGPVLFF; CDR3nt: TGTGCTAGTGGTTTCGGACCCGTACTGTTCTTC
v_gene: TRBV6-2/TRBV6-3; abundance: few; d_gene: .; j_gene: TRBJ2-5; CDR3aa: CASTPIDQETQYF; CDR3nt: TGTGCCAGCACCCCGATCGACCAAGAGACCCAGTACTTC
v_gene: TRBV3-1; abundance: many; d_gene: TRBD1; j_gene: TRBJ2-7; CDR3aa: CASSQPPGQGILYEQYF; CDR3nt: TGTGCCAGCAGCCAACCCCCGGGACAGGGTATCCTCTACGAGCAGTACTTC
v_gene: TRBV27; abundance: .; d_gene: TRBD1; j_gene: TRBJ1-2; CDR3aa: CASSTLRGDGYTF; CDR3nt: TGTGCCAGCAGTACGCTCAGGGGGGACGGCTACACCTTC
v_gene: TRBV18; abundance: many; d_gene: .; j_gene: TRBJ2-3; CDR3aa: CASSPPPGKITDTQYF; CDR3nt: TGTGCCAGCTCACCACCGCCGGGGAAGATTACAGATACGCAGTATTTT
v_gene: TRBV9; abundance: many; d_gene: TRBD1; j_gene: TRBJ2-5; CDR3aa: CASSGGTEETQYF; CDR3nt: TGTGCCAGCAGCGGAGGGACAGAAGAGACCCAGTACTTC
v_gene: TRBV7-9; abundance: few; d_gene: .; j_gene: TRBJ2-3; CDR3aa: CASSHYSRPPDTQYF; CDR3nt: TGTGCCAGCAGCCACTACTCTAGGCCCCCAGATACGCAGTATTTT
v_gene: TRBV6-5; abundance: many; d_gene: TRBD2; j_gene: TRBJ2-1; CDR3aa: CASSRPGLAGGRSYNEQFF; CDR3nt: TGTGCCAGCAGCCGACCGGGACTAGCGGGGGGGAGGTCCTACAATGAGCAGTTCTTC
v_gene: TRBV5-1; abundance: .; d_gene: TRBD1; j_gene: TRBJ1-2; CDR3aa: CASSWDRDSFWDGYTF; CDR3nt: TGCGCCAGCAGTTGGGACAGGGATAGCTTTTGGGATGGCTACACCTTC
v_gene: TRBV24-1; abundance: .; d_gene: .; j_gene: TRBJ2-2; CDR3aa: CATSDPGRLTGELFF; CDR3nt: TGTGCCACCAGTGACCCGGGACGACTAACCGGGGAGCTGTTTTTT
v_gene: TRBV2; abundance: .; d_gene: TRBD1; j_gene: TRBJ2-7; CDR3aa: CASSDRDSSHEQYF; CDR3nt: TGTGCCAGCAGTGACCGGGACAGCTCGCACGAGCAGTACTTC
v_gene: TRBV24-1; abundance: many; d_gene: .; j_gene: TRBJ2-1; CDR3aa: CATSDLRDAGGDEQFF; CDR3nt: TGTGCCACCAGTGATTTGCGGGACGCGGGCGGCGATGAGCAGTTCTTC
v_gene: TRBV20-1; abundance: many; d_gene: TRBD1; j_gene: TRBJ1-5; CDR3aa: CSALDRANQPQHF; CDR3nt: TGCAGTGCCCTGGACAGGGCCAATCAGCCCCAGCATTTT
v_gene: TRBV4-1; abundance: many; d_gene: .; j_gene: TRBJ2-5; CDR3aa: CASSPPVLETQYF; CDR3nt: TGCGCCAGCAGCCCCCCGGTTCTGGAGACCCAGTACTTC
v_gene: TRBV7-9; abundance: many; d_gene: .; j_gene: TRBJ1-2; CDR3aa: CASSLGQNDYGYTF; CDR3nt: TGTGCCAGCAGCTTAGGGCAGAATGATTATGGCTACACCTTC
v_gene: TRBV27; abundance: many; d_gene: .; j_gene: TRBJ2-3; CDR3aa: CASIGAGTATQYF; CDR3nt: TGTGCCAGCATCGGGGCCGGCACAGCTACGCAGTATTTT
v_gene: TRBV6-6; abundance: many; d_gene: .; j_gene: TRBJ1-2; CDR3aa: CASSDRVRTNYGYTF; CDR3nt: TGTGCCAGCAGTGATAGGGTTCGGACTAACTATGGCTACACCTTC
v_gene: TRBV12-3/TRBV12-4; abundance: few; d_gene: .; j_gene: TRBJ1-4; CDR3aa: CASTGSGEKLFF; CDR3nt: TGTGCCAGCACCGGATCTGGGGAAAAACTGTTTTTT
v_gene: TRBV19; abundance: .; d_gene: TRBD1; j_gene: TRBJ2-1; CDR3aa: CASRDRSSSYNEQFF; CDR3nt: TGTGCCAGTCGGGACAGGTCATCCTCCTACAATGAGCAGTTCTTC
v_gene: TRBV7-9; abundance: few; d_gene: .; j_gene: TRBJ2-7; CDR3aa: CASRAVDHEQYF; CDR3nt: TGTGCCAGCAGGGCGGTCGACCACGAGCAGTACTTC
v_gene: TRBV7-2; abundance: many; d_gene: .; j_gene: TRBJ1-2; CDR3aa: CASSLEGSNYGYTF; CDR3nt: TGTGCCAGCAGCTTAGAGGGTTCTAACTATGGCTACACCTTC
v_gene: TRBV5-1; abundance: many; d_gene: TRBD1; j_gene: TRBJ2-1; CDR3aa: CASSLEGAPDEQFF; CDR3nt: TGCGCCAGCAGCTTGGAGGGGGCCCCCGATGAGCAGTTCTTC
v_gene: TRBV6-5; abundance: .; d_gene: .; j_gene: TRBJ2-5; CDR3aa: CANTGADSQETQYF; CDR3nt: TGTGCCAACACTGGCGCGGACTCGCAAGAGACCCAGTACTTC